This T cell receptor beta chain originates from a study of shared clonotypes between healthy human individuals. CDR1 and CDR2 from the germline V gene are SGDLS and YYNGEE. The CDR3 covers 13 residues. V was trimmed by 3 bases and J by 7 bases, leaving 14 bases between them. Terminally differentiated effector memory CD45RA+ cells were excluded from the naive CD8 cells, which were CD45RO-negative and positively selected for CCR7. Method: immunoSEQ multiplex PCR; TCRdb's copy keeps in-frame clones and lacks some. Of roughly 2,000,000 clones listed, 93% were seen once; the top ten hold approximately 1.7%.

This sequence originates from a man between 18 and 29 years old in good health. Some clones in this sample may be carry-over from other donors' samples. Sequencing used naive CD8+ T cells from PBMCs. V gene TRBV9 combines with J gene TRBJ2-7; the D gene could be TRBD1 or TRBD2 (5 bases each). The CDR3 protein is CASSAGATREQYF. Here the CDR3 DNA reads TGTGCCAGCAGCGCCGGGGCAACGCGGGAGCAGTACTTC.